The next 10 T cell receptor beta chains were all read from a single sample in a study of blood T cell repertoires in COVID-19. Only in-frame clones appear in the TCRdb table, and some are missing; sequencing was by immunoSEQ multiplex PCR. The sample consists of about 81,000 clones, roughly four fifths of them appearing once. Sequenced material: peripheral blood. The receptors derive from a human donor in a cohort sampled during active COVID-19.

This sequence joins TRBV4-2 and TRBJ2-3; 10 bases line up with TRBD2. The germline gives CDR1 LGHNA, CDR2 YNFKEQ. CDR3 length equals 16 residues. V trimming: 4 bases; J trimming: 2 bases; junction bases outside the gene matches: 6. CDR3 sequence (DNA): TGTGCCAGCAGCCGAGGGAGCGGGGGGGACACAGATACGCAGTATTTT. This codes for CASSRGSGGDTDTQYF.

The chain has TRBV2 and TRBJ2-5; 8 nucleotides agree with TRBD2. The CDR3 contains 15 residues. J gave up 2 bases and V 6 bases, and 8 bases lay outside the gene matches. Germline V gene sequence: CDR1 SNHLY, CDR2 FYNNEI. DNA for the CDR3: TGTGCCAGCAGGAAAGAAGGACTAGCACAAGAGACCCAGTACTTC. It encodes CASRKEGLAQETQYF. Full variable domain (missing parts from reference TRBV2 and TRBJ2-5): EPEVTQTPSHQVTQMGQEVILRCVPISNHLYFYWYRQILGQKVEFLVSFYNNEISEKSEIFDDQFSVERPDGSNFTLKIRSTKLEDSAMYFCASRKEGLAQETQYFGPGTRLLVL.

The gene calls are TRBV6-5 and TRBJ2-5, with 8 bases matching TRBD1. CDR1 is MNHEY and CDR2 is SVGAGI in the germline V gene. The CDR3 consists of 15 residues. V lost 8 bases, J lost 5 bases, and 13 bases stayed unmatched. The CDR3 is CASFPRTGYMETQYF. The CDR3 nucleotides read TGTGCCAGCTTCCCCAGGACAGGGTATATGGAGACCCAGTACTTC.

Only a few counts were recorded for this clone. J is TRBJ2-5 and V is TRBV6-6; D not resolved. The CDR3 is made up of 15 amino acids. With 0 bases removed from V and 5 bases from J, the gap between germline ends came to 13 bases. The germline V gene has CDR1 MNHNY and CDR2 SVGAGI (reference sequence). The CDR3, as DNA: TGTGCCAGCAGTTACTCGAATCCGGGTTCGGAGACCCAGTACTTC. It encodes CASSYSNPGSETQYF.

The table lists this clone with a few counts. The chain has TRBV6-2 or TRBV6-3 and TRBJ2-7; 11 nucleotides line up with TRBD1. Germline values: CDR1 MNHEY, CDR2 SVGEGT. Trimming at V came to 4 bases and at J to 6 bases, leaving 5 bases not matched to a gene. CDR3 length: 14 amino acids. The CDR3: CASSLGTGGVEQYF. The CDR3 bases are TGTGCCAGCAGTTTAGGGACAGGGGGGGTCGAGCAGTACTTC.

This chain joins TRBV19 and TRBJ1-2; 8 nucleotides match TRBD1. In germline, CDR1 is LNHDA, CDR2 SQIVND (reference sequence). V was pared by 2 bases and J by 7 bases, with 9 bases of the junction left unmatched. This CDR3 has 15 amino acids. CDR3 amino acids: CASSILQGARSGYTF. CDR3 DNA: TGTGCCAGTAGTATACTCCAGGGGGCGCGAAGTGGCTACACCTTC.

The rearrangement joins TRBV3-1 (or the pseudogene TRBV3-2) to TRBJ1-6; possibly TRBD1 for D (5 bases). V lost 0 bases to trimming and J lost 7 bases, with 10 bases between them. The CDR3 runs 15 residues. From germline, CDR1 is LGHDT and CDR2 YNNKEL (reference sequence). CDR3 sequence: CASSQDWKGNSPLHF. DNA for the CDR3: TGTGCCAGCAGCCAAGATTGGAAGGGGAATTCACCCCTCCACTTT.

The DNA of the CDR3 is TGTGCCAGTAGAAGTATAGGAGGGTGGACAGGGAACACTGAAGCTTTCTTT. Encoded protein: CASRSIGGWTGNTEAFF. This sequence joins TRBV19 and TRBJ1-1; 7 bases map to TRBD1. The junction had 14 bases not matched to a gene; V was cut back by 6 bases and J by 1 base. The CDR3 contains 17 residues. Per the germline V gene, CDR1 is LNHDA and CDR2 is SQIVND (reference sequence).

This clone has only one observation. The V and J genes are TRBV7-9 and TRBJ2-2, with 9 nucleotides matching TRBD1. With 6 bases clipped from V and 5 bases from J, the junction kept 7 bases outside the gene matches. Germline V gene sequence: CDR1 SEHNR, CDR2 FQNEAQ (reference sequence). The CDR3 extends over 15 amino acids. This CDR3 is CASRSRGQGTGELFF. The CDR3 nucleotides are TGTGCCAGCAGGTCAAGGGGACAGGGAACCGGGGAGCTGTTTTTT.

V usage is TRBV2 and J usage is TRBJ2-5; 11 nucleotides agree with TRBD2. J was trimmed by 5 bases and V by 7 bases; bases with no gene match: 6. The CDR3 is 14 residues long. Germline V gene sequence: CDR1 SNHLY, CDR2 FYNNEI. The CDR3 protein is CASNSGGARETQYF. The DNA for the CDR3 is TGTGCCAGCAATAGCGGGGGGGCCCGGGAGACCCAGTACTTC. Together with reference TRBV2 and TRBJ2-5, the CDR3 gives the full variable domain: EPEVTQTPSHQVTQMGQEVILRCVPISNHLYFYWYRQILGQKVEFLVSFYNNEISEKSEIFDDQFSVERPDGSNFTLKIRSTKLEDSAMYFCASNSGGARETQYFGPGTRLLVL.